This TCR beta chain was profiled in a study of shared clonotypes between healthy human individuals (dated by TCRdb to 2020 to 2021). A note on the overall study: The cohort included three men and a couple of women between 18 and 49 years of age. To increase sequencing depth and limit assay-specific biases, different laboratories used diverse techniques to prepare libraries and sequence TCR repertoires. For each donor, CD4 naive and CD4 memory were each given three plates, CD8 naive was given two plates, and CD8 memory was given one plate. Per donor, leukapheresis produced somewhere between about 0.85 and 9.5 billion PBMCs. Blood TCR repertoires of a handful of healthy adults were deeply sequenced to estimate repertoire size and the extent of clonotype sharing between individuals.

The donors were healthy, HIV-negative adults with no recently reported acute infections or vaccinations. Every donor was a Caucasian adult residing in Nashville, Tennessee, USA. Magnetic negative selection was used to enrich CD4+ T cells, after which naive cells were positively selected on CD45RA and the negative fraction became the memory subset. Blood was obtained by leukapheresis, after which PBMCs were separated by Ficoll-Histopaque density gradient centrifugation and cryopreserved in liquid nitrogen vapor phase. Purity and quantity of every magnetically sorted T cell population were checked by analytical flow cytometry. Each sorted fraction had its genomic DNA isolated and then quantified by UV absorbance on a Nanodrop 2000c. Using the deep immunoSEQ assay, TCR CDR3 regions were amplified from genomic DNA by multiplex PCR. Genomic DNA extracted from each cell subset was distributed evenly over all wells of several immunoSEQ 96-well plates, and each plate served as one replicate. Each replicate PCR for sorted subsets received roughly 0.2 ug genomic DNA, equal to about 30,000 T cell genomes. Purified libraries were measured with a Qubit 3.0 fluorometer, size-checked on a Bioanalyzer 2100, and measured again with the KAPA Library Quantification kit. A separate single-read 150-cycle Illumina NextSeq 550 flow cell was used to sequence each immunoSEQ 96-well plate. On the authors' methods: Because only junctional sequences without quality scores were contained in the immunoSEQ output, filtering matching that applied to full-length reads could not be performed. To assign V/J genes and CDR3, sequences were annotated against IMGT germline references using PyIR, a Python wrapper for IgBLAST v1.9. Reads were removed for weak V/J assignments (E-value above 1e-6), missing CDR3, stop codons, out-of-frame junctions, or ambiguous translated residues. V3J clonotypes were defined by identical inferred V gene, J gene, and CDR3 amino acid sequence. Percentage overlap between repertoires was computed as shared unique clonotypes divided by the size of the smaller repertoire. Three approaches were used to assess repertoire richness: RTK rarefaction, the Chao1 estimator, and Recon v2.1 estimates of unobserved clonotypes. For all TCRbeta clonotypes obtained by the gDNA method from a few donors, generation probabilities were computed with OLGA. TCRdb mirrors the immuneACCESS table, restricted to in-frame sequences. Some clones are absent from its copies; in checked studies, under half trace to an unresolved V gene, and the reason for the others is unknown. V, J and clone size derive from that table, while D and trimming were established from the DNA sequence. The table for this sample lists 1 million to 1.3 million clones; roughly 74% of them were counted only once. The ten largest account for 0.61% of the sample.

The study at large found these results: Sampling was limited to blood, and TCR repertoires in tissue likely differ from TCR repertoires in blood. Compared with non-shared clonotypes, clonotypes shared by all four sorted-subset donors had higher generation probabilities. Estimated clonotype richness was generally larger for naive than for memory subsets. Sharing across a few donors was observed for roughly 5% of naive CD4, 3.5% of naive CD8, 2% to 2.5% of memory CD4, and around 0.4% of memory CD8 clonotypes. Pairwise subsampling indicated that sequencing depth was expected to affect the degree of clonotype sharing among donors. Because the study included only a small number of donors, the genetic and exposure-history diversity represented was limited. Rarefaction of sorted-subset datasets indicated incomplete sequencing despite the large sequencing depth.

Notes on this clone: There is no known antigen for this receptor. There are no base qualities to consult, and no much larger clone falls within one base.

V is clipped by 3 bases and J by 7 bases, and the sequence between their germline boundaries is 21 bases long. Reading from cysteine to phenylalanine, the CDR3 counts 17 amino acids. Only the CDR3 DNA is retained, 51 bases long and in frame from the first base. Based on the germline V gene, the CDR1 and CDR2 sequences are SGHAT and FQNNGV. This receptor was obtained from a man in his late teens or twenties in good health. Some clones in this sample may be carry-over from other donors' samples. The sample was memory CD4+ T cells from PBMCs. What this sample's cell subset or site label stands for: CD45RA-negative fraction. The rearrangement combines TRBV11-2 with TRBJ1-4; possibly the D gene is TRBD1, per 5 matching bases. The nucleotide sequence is TGTGCCAGCAGCTTCTCCGGGGGGACTCTGATGACTGAAAAACTGTTTTTT. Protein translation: CASSFSGGTLMTEKLFF.